This TCR beta chain originates from a study of beta chain features in type 1 diabetes. Trimming took 5 bases from V and 3 from J, leaving 5 bases between them. The CDR3 spans 11 residues. Germline V CDR1 and CDR2: SNHLY, FYNNEI. Concerning this clone: The same CDR3 can be traced to other DNA sequences in this sample.

cDNA synthesis used the whole RNA isolate, giving expressed TCRB sequences. The method was immunoSEQ multiplex PCR; TCRdb's version includes in-frame clones alone and lacks a portion of them. The sample includes about 350,000 clones, roughly a fifth of them seen just once. Sequenced input: naive CD4+ T cells from blood. The rearrangement uses TRBV2 and TRBJ2-7; D ambiguous. The receptor's source is a woman between 18 and 29 years old in good health. CDR3 DNA sequence: TGTGCCAGCAGTCCCATCTACGAGCAGTACTTC. Translated, it gives CASSPIYEQYF.